This T cell receptor (beta chain) was captured by sequencing in a study of shared clonotypes between healthy human individuals. About the research overall: Per-donor plates numbered three CD4 naive, three CD4 memory, two CD8 naive and one CD8 memory.

Execution of the assay was at deep level. Data came from immunoSEQ multiplex PCR; TCRdb stores just in-frame clones and leaves some out. The sample records hundreds of thousands of clones, 55% to 75% being singletons. V gave up 10 bases and J gave up 5 bases, with 12 bases separating them. The CDR3 is made up of 11 amino acids. Germline CDR1 MNHNS, CDR2 SASEGT. Donors comprised healthy HIV-negative adults lacking recent acute infections or vaccinations. The chain joins TRBV6-1 to TRBJ2-7; D gene uncertain. This TCR was recovered from a woman in her thirties in good health. Sequenced input: memory CD4+ T cells sorted from blood. Subset given: CD45RA-negative fraction. The CDR3 spells CATSRSNEQYF. Written as DNA, the CDR3 is TGTGCCACCTCAAGGAGTAACGAGCAGTACTTC.